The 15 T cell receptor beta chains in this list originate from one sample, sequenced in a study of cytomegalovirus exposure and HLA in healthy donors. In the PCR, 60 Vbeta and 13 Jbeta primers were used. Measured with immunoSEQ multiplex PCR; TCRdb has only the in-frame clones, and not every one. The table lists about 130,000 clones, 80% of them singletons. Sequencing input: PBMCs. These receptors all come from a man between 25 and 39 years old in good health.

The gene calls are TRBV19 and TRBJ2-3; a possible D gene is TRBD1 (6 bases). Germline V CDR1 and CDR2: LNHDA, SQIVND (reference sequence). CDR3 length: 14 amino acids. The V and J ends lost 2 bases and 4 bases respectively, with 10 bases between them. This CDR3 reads CASSISGVSDTQYF. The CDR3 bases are TGTGCCAGTAGTATATCAGGGGTCTCAGATACGCAGTATTTT.

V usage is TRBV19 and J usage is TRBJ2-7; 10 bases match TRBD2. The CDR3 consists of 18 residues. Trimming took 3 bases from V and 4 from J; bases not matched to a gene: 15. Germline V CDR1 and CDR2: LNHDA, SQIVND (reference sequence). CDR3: CASSISTISGRLIYEQYF. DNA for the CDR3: TGTGCCAGTAGTATCTCCACCATTAGCGGGAGGTTGATTTACGAGCAGTACTTC.

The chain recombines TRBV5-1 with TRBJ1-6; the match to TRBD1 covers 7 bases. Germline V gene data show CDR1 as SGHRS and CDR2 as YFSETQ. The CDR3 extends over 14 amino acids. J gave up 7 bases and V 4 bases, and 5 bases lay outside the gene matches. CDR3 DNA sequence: TGCGCCAGCAGCCCAAGGGGGCCCAATTCACCCCTCCACTTT. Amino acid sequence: CASSPRGPNSPLHF.

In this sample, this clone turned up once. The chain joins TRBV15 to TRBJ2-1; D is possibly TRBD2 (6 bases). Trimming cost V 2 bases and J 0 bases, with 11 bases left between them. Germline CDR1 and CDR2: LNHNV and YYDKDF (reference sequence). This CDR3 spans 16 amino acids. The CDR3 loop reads CATSRLARNSYNEQFF. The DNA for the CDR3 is TGTGCCACCAGCAGACTAGCGAGAAACTCCTACAATGAGCAGTTCTTC.

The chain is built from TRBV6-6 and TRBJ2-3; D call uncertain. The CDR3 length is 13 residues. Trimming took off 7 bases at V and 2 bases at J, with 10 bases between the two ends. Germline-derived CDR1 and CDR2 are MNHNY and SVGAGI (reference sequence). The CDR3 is CASTEQVTDTQYF. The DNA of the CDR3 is TGTGCCAGCACAGAACAAGTCACAGATACGCAGTATTTT.

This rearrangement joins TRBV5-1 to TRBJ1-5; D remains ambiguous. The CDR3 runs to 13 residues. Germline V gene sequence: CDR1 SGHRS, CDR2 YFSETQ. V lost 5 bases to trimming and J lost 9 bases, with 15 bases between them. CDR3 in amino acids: CASREDASGPQHF. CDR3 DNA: TGCGCCAGCAGGGAAGATGCCTCGGGGCCCCAGCATTTT.

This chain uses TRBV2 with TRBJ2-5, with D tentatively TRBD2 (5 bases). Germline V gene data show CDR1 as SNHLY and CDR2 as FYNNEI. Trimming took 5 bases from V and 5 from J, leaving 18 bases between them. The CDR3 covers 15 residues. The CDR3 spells CASSPPGSTGETQYF. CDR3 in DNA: TGTGCCAGCAGTCCACCGGGCTCGACGGGGGAGACCCAGTACTTC.

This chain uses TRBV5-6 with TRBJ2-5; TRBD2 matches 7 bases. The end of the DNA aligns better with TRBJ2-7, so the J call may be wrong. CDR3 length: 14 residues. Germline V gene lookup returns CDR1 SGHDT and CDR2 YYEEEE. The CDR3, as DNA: TGTGCCAGCAGCTGCCGGGACTACGCCTACGAGCAGTACTTC. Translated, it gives CASSCRDYAYEQYF.

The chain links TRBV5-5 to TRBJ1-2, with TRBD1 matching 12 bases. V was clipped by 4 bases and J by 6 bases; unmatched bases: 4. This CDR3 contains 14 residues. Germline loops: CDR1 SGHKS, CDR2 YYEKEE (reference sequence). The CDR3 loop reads CASSTGTGGDGYTF. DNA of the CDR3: TGTGCCAGCAGCACCGGGACAGGGGGCGATGGCTACACCTTC.

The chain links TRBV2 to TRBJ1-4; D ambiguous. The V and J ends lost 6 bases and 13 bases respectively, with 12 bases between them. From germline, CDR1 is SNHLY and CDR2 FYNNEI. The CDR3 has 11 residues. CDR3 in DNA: TGTGCCAGCAGCGCAGAAGGAGGACTGTTTTTT. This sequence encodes CASSAEGGLFF. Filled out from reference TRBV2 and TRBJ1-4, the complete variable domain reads EPEVTQTPSHQVTQMGQEVILRCVPISNHLYFYWYRQILGQKVEFLVSFYNNEISEKSEIFDDQFSVERPDGSNFTLKIRSTKLEDSAMYFCASSAEGGLFFGSGTQLSVL.

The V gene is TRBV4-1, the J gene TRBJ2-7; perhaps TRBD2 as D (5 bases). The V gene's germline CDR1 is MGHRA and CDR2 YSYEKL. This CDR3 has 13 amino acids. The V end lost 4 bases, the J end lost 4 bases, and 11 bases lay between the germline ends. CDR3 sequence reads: CASSPRLTYEQYF. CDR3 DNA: TGCGCCAGCAGCCCCAGACTAACTTACGAGCAGTACTTC.

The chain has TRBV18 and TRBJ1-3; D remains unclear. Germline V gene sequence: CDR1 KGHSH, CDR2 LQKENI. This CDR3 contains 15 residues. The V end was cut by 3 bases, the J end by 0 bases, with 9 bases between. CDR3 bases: TGTGCCAGCTCACCGCCACATTTCTCTGGAAACACCATATATTTT. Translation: CASSPPHFSGNTIYF.

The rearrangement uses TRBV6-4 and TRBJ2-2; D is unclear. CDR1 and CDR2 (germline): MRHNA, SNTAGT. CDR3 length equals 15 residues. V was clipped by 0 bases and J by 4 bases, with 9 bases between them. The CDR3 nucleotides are TGTGCCAGCAGTGACTCGGGCGATCCCACCGGGGAGCTGTTTTTT. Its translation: CASSDSGDPTGELFF.

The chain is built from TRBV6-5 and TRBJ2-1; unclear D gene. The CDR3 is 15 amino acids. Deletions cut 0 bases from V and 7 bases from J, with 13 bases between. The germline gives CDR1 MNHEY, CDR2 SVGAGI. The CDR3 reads CASSYSRLQKNEQFF. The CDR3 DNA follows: TGTGCCAGCAGTTACTCGAGGCTTCAGAAAAATGAGCAGTTCTTC.

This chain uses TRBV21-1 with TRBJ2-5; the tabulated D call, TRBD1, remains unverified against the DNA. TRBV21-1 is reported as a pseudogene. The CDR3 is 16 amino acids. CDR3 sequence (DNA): TGTGCCAGCAGCCCTCGGACAGGGAGGTGGCAAGAGACCCAGTACTTC. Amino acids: CASSPRTGRWQETQYF.